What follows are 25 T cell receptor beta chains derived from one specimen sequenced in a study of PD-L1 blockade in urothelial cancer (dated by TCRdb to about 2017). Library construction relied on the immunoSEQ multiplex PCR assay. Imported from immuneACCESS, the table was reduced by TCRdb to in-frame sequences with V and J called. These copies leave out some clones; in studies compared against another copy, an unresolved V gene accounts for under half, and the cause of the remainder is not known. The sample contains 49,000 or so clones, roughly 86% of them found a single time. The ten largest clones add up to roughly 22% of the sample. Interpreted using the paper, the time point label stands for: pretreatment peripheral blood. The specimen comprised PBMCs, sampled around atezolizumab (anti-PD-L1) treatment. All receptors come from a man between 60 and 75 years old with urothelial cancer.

The CDR3 here is CASRRTGATYEQYF. CDR3 nucleotide sequence: TGTGCCAGCAGGAGGACAGGGGCAACCTACGAGCAGTACTTC. The chain joins TRBV19 to TRBJ2-7; 9 bases agree with TRBD1. The CDR3 loop spans 14 amino acids. Unmatched junction bases numbered 8, after V lost 9 bases and J lost 2 bases. Germline V gives CDR1 LNHDA, CDR2 SQIVND (reference sequence).

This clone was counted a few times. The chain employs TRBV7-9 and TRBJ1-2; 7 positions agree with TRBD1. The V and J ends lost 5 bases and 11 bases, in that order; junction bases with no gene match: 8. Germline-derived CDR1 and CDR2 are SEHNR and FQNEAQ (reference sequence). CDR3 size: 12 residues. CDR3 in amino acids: CASSPQQGTYTF. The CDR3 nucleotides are TGTGCCAGCAGCCCTCAACAGGGGACATACACCTTC.

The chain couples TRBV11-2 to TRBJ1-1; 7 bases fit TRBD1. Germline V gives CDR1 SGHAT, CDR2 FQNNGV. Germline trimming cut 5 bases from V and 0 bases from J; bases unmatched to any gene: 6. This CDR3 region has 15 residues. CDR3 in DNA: TGTGCCAGCAGCCGAATCGACAGGGTGAACACTGAAGCTTTCTTT. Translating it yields CASSRIDRVNTEAFF.

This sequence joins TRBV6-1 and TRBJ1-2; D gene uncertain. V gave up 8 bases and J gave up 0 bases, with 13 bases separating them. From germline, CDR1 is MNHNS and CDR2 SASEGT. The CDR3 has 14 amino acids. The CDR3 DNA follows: TGTGCCAGCTCCCTGGAGGCCGCTAACTATGGCTACACCTTC. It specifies CASSLEAANYGYTF.

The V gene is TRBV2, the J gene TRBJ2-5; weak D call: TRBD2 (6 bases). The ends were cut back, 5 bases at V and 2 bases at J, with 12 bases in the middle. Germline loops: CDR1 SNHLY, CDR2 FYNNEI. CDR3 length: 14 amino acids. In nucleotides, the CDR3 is TGTGCCAGCAGTACCGCGGGACCACAAGAGACCCAGTACTTC. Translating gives CASSTAGPQETQYF.

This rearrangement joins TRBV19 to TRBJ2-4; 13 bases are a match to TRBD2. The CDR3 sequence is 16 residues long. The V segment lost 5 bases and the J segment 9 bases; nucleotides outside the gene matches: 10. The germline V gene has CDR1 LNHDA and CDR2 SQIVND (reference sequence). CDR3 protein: CASSLRTSGSRPIQYF. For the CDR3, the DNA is TGTGCCAGTAGTTTACGGACTAGCGGGAGTAGGCCCATTCAGTACTTC.

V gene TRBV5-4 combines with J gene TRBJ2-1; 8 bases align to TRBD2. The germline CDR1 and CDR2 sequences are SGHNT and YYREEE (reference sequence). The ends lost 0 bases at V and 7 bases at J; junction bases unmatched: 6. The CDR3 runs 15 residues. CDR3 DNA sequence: TGTGCCAGCAGCTTGGTTGGGCGGGGGGCGAATGAGCAGTTCTTC. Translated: CASSLVGRGANEQFF.

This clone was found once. CDR3 DNA: TGTGCCAGTAGTATAGGACAGTATAGCAATCAGCCCCAGCATTTT. This encodes CASSIGQYSNQPQHF. The chain joins TRBV19 to TRBJ1-5; D may be TRBD1 (5 bases). Trimming shortened V by 1 base and J by 0 bases, and 7 bases separated the two germline ends. The germline V gene encodes CDR1 LNHDA and CDR2 SQIVND (reference sequence). This CDR3 spans 15 amino acids.

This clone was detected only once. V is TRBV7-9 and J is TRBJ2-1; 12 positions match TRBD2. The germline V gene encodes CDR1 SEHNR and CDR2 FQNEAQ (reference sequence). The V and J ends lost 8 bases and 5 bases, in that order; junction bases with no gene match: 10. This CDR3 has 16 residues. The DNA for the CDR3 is TGTGCCAGCCTACGACTAGCGGGAGAACAGCACAATGAGCAGTTCTTC. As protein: CASLRLAGEQHNEQFF.

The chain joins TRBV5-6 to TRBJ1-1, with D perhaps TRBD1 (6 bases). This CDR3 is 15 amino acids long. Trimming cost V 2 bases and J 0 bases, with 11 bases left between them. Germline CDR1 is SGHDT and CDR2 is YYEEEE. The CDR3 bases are TGTGCCAGCAGCTTCTCAGGGGCCATGAACACTGAAGCTTTCTTT. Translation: CASSFSGAMNTEAFF.

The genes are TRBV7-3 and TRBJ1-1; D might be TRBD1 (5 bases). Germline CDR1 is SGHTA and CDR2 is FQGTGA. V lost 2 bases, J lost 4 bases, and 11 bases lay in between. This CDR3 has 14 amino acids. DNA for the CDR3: TGTGCCAGCAGCTTATCCTCGACAGCCACTGAAGCTTTCTTT. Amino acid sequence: CASSLSSTATEAFF.

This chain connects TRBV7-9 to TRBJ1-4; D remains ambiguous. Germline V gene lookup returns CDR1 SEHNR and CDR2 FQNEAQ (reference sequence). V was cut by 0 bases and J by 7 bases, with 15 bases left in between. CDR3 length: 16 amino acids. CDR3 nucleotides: TGTGCCAGCAGCTTAGCCCTGCGGACGGAGGGTGAAAAACTGTTTTTT. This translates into CASSLALRTEGEKLFF.

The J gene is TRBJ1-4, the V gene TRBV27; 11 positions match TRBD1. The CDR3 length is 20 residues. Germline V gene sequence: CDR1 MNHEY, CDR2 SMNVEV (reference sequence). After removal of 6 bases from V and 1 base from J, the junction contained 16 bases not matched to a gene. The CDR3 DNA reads TGTGCCAGCAGGCCTAGGGGGGACAGGGGGAGGTCCAGAACTAATGAAAAACTGTTTTTT. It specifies CASRPRGDRGRSRTNEKLFF. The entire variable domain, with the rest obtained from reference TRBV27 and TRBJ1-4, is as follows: EAQVTQNPRYLITVTGKKLTVTCSQNMNHEYMSWYRQDPGLGLRQIYYSMNVEVTDKGDVPEGYKVSRKEKRNFPLILESPSPNQTSLYFCASRPRGDRGRSRTNEKLFFGSGTQLSVL.

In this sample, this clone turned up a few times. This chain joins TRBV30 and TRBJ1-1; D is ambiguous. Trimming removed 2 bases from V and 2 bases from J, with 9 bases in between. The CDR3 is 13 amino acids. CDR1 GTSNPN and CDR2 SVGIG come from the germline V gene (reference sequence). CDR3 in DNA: TGTGCCTGGAGTCTTAGTCCCAACACTGAAGCTTTCTTT. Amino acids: CAWSLSPNTEAFF.

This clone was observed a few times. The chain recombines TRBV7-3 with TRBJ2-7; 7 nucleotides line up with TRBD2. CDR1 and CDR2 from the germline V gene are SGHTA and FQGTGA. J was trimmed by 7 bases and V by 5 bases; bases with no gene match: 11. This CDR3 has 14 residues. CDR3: CASSPTGGDREQYF. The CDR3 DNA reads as TGTGCCAGCAGCCCCACGGGGGGAGATAGGGAGCAGTACTTC.

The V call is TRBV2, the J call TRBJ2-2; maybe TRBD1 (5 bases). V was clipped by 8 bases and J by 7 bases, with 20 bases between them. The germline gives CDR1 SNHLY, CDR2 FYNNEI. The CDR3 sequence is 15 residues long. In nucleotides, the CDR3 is TGTGCCAGCCTGAGGATTTTAGGGGATAACGGGGAGCTGTTTTTT. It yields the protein CASLRILGDNGELFF.

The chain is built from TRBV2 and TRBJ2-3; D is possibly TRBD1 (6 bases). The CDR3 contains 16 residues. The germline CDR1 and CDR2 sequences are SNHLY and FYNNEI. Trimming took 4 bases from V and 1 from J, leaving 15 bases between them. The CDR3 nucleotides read TGTGCCAGCAGTGCCAACCCGGGACACCGCACAGATACGCAGTATTTT. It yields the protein CASSANPGHRTDTQYF.

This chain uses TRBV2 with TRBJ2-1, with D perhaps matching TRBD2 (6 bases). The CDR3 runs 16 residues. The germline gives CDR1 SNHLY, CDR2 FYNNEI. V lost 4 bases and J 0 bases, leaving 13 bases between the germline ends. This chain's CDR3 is CASSGESGSSYNEQFF. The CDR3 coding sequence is TGTGCCAGCAGTGGGGAGAGCGGGTCCTCCTACAATGAGCAGTTCTTC. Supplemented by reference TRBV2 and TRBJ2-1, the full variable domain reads EPEVTQTPSHQVTQMGQEVILRCVPISNHLYFYWYRQILGQKVEFLVSFYNNEISEKSEIFDDQFSVERPDGSNFTLKIRSTKLEDSAMYFCASSGESGSSYNEQFFGPGTRLTVL.

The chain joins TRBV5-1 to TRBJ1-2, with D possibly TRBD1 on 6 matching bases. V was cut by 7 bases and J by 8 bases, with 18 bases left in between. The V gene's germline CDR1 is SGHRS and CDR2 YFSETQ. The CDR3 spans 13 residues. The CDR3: CASADPGTQGYTF. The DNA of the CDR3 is TGCGCCAGCGCCGATCCCGGGACACAAGGCTACACCTTC.

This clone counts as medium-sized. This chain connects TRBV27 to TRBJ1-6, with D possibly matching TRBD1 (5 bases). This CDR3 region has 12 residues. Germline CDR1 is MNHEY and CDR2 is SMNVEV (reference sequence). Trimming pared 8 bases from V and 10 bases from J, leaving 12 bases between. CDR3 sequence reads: CASGGGVSPLHF. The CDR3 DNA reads TGTGCCAGCGGTGGGGGGGTCTCACCCCTCCACTTT.

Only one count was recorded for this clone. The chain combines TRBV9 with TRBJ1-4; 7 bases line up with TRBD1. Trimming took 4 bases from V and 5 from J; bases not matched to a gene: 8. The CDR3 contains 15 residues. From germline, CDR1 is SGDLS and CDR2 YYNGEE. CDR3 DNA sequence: TGTGCCAGCAGCTCTCGACAGGGCCACAATGAAAAACTGTTTTTT. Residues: CASSSRQGHNEKLFF.

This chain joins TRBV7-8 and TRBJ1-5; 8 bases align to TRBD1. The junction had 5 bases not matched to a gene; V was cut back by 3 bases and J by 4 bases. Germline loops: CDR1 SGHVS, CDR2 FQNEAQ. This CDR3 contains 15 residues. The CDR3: CASSFPGQGNQPQHF. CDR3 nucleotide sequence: TGTGCCAGCAGCTTTCCCGGACAGGGAAATCAGCCCCAGCATTTT.

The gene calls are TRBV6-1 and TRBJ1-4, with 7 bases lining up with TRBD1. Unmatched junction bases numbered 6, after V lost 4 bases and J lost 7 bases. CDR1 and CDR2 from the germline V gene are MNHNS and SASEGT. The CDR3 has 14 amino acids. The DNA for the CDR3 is TGTGCCAGCAGTGCCGGACAGGTTACTGAAAAACTGTTTTTT. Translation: CASSAGQVTEKLFF.

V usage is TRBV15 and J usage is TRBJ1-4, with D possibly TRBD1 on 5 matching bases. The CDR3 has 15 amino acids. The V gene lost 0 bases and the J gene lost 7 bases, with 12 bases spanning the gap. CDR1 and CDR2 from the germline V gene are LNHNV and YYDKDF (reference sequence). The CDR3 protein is CATSREAGRGEKLFF. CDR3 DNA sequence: TGTGCCACCAGCAGAGAAGCAGGGCGGGGTGAAAAACTGTTTTTT.

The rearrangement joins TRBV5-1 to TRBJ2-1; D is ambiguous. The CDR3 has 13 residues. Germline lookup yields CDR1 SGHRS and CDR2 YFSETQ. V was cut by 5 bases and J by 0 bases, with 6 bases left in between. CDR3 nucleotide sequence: TGCGCCAGCAGGGAGAACTCCTACAATGAGCAGTTCTTC. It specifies CASRENSYNEQFF.